The following is a T cell receptor beta chain sequence with its context. Its antigen remains unidentified. The data were taken from a study of T cells expressing NK-cell markers. Findings and caveats of the study: It is unclear if expanded NKG2C-expressing clones target HCMV antigens.

The CDR3 is 18 amino acids. Germline CDR1 reads MNHEY; CDR2 reads SMNVEV (reference sequence). Making the TCR beta cDNA relied on 5'RACE template switching with UMIs. From the 5' RACE reads, TCRdb lists one entry per CDR3 protein and no DNA. Seen in this sample are 300,000 to 500,000 distinct CDR3 sequences; the ten most common clones hold about 10%. The chain couples TRBV27 to TRBJ2-1; the TCRdb D gene call, TRBD2, has no DNA to confirm it. The TCR comes from a woman aged 45-60 years in good health. The sequenced material came from blood T cells: a sorted CD56 or NKG2C T cell subset, CD4+ or CD8+ T cells, or bulk PBMC T cells (not recorded which). The CDR3 sequence is CASSPGLAGVYSYNEQFF.